These 8 T cell receptor beta chains originate from one sample sequenced in a study of shared clonotypes between healthy human individuals. Clones were read by immunoSEQ multiplex PCR, and TCRdb kept only the in-frame ones, dropping some. The sample holds around 510,000 clones, just over 75% seen once. Sequencing was carried out using PBMCs. The origin of the receptors is a woman aged 40-49 years in good health. Some clones in this sample may be carry-over from other donors' samples.

This clone was detected only a few times. The chain links TRBV6-6 to TRBJ1-4, with TRBD1 identical over 9 bases. The CDR3 runs 15 residues. V gave up 0 bases and J gave up 8 bases; unmatched junction bases: 4. CDR1 and CDR2 from the germline V gene are MNHNY and SVGAGI (reference sequence). CDR3 nucleotides: TGTGCCAGCAGTTACTCGCGGGACAGGGCCGAAAAACTGTTTTTT. Residues: CASSYSRDRAEKLFF.

This clone showed up just once. The V call is TRBV4-2, the J call TRBJ2-3, with unresolved D. Germline V gene lookup returns CDR1 LGHNA and CDR2 YNFKEQ. V was shortened by 0 bases and J by 5 bases, with 12 bases between the two germline ends. CDR3 length: 15 amino acids. In nucleotides, the CDR3 is TGTGCCAGCAGCCAAGATGAGAGGAAGGGAGATACGCAGTATTTT. Its translation is CASSQDERKGDTQYF.

The chain has TRBV7-3 and TRBJ2-1; D is undetermined. CDR3 length: 13 amino acids. The germline V gene encodes CDR1 SGHTA and CDR2 FQGTGA. V was trimmed by 1 base and J by 8 bases, leaving 9 bases between them. This CDR3 is CASSLSPRDEQFF. As DNA, the CDR3 is TGTGCCAGCAGCTTAAGTCCCCGGGATGAGCAGTTCTTC.

This clone showed up just once. V usage is TRBV11-1 and J usage is TRBJ2-5; 7 positions match TRBD2. The CDR3 has 13 amino acids. J gave up 7 bases and V 5 bases, and 7 bases lay outside the gene matches. CDR1 is SGHAT and CDR2 is FQDESV in the germline V gene (reference sequence). The chain's CDR3 is CASSPTREGTQYF. The CDR3, as DNA: TGTGCCAGCAGCCCGACCAGGGAGGGGACCCAGTACTTC.

This rearrangement joins TRBV6-1 to TRBJ2-3, with TRBD2 matching 9 bases. The CDR3 is 14 amino acids. V shed 5 bases and J 5 bases; nucleotides not matched to a gene: 5. CDR1 is MNHNS, CDR2 SASEGT, per germline. CDR3 nucleotides: TGTGCCAGCAGTTTAGCGGGAGTGAAAGATACGCAGTATTTT. It codes for CASSLAGVKDTQYF.

The chain couples TRBV7-9 to TRBJ1-2; D gene unclear. Looked up from germline, CDR1 is SEHNR and CDR2 is FQNEAQ (reference sequence). The germline V and J ends were trimmed by 2 bases and 7 bases, with 14 bases remaining between them. This CDR3 comprises 14 residues. In nucleotides, the CDR3 is TGTGCCAGCAGCTTACAAGGTGGCTCGGGTGGCTACACCTTC. Translation gives CASSLQGGSGGYTF.

This sequence joins TRBV6-4 and TRBJ2-1; D uncertain. V dropped 9 bases and J dropped 2 bases, with 14 bases sitting between them. This CDR3 is built from 14 residues. The germline CDR1 and CDR2 sequences are MRHNA and SNTAGT. DNA of the CDR3: TGTGCCAGGAAGGAATCTGTCACCTACAATGAGCAGTTCTTC. Protein: CARKESVTYNEQFF.

The chain carries TRBV5-1 and TRBJ1-1, with D perhaps matching TRBD1 (5 bases). V was clipped by 0 bases and J by 0 bases, with 12 bases between them. Germline assignment: CDR1 SGHRS and CDR2 YFSETQ. The CDR3 is 16 residues long. CDR3 protein: CASSLAGTAMNTEAFF. DNA for the CDR3: TGCGCCAGCAGCTTGGCAGGGACGGCAATGAACACTGAAGCTTTCTTT.